Presented here are 8 T cell receptor beta chains from one specimen sequenced in a study of blood T cell repertoires in COVID-19. Repertoires were generated with immunoSEQ multiplex PCR, while TCRdb's copy carries only in-frame clones and drops some. The data show 96,000 or so clones, roughly four fifths seen once. Sequenced material: peripheral blood. The receptors shown here come from an elderly man with COVID-19, enrolled during active disease.

The chain uses TRBV7-2 and TRBJ1-1, with D hard to call. The CDR3 totals 13 residues. With 0 bases removed from V and 1 base from J, the gap between germline ends came to 3 bases. Germline CDR1 and CDR2: SGHTA and FQGNSA. In DNA, the CDR3 is TGTGCCAGCAGCTTAGCCAGGAACACTGAAGCTTTCTTT. It translates to CASSLARNTEAFF.

In its sample, this clone was seen a few times. J is TRBJ2-5 and V is TRBV11-2; D is perhaps TRBD2 (6 bases). The germline CDR1 and CDR2 sequences are SGHAT and FQNNGV. V lost 0 bases to trimming and J lost 2 bases, with 10 bases between them. The CDR3 covers 15 residues. In DNA, the CDR3 is TGTGCCAGCAGCTTAGAAGGCGGGACTCAAGAGACCCAGTACTTC. This codes for CASSLEGGTQETQYF. Drawing the rest from reference TRBV11-2 and TRBJ2-5, the complete variable domain is EAGVAQSPRYKIIEKRQSVAFWCNPISGHATLYWYQQILGQGPKLLIQFQNNGVVDDSQLPKDRFSAERLKGVDSTLKIQPAKLEDSAVYLCASSLEGGTQETQYFGPGTRLLVL.

There are many counts of this clone. The CDR3 loop reads CASSGGVLRQPQHF. DNA of the CDR3: TGTGCCAGCAGTGGTGGTGTGCTACGTCAGCCCCAGCATTTT. This chain joins TRBV2 and TRBJ1-5; the D is unclear. CDR3 length: 14 amino acids. Germline V gives CDR1 SNHLY, CDR2 FYNNEI. V gave up 4 bases and J gave up 6 bases, with 13 bases separating them.

V is TRBV19 and J is TRBJ1-1, with D hard to call. V lost 2 bases and J lost 0, with 10 bases in between. Looked up from germline, CDR1 is LNHDA and CDR2 is SQIVND (reference sequence). The CDR3 sequence is 15 residues long. The CDR3 coding sequence is TGTGCCAGTAGTATATCAAACAGCATGAACACTGAAGCTTTCTTT. It encodes CASSISNSMNTEAFF.

J is TRBJ1-5 and V is TRBV6-2 or TRBV6-3; 7 bases are a match to TRBD1. In germline, CDR1 is MNHEY, CDR2 SVGEGT. The CDR3 consists of 19 residues. Losses at the gene ends were 0 bases for V and 2 bases for J; bases not matched to a gene: 13. CDR3 residues: CASSYSRGLRGTGNQPQHF. DNA for the CDR3: TGTGCCAGCAGTTACTCTCGTGGCCTCAGGGGGACAGGCAATCAGCCCCAGCATTTT.

The V call is TRBV7-3, the J call TRBJ2-2; tentative D call: TRBD1 (5 bases). CDR1 and CDR2 from the germline V gene are SGHTA and FQGTGA. Trimming removed 0 bases from V and 3 bases from J, with 8 bases in between. This CDR3 region has 15 residues. The CDR3 region is CASSLTGADTGELFF. In DNA form, the CDR3 reads TGTGCCAGCAGCTTAACAGGGGCGGACACCGGGGAGCTGTTTTTT.

This chain joins TRBV20-1 and TRBJ1-6, with D possibly matching TRBD1 (5 bases). From germline, CDR1 is DFQATT and CDR2 SNEGSKA (reference sequence). This CDR3 has 15 amino acids. The V end lost 3 bases, the J end lost 7 bases, and 16 bases lay between the germline ends. For the CDR3, the DNA is TGCAGTGCTAGTCCAGGGTCCGTTCTAAATTCACCCCTCCACTTT. This translates into CSASPGSVLNSPLHF.

This chain connects TRBV7-2 to TRBJ2-5; TRBD1 agrees at 11 bases. Germline V CDR1 and CDR2: SGHTA, FQGNSA. The CDR3 contains 15 residues. V was pared by 5 bases and J by 0 bases, with 2 bases of the junction left unmatched. Here the CDR3 DNA reads TGTGCCAGCAGCCTGGGACAGGGGGACCAAGAGACCCAGTACTTC. Encoded protein: CASSLGQGDQETQYF. Together with reference TRBV7-2 and TRBJ2-5, the CDR3 gives the full variable domain: GAGVSQSPSNKVTEKGKDVELRCDPISGHTALYWYRQSLGQGLEFLIYFQGNSAPDKSGLPSDRFSAERTGGSVSTLTIQRTQQEDSAVYLCASSLGQGDQETQYFGPGTRLLVL.